This is a list of T cell receptor beta chains from one sample in a study of cytomegalovirus exposure and HLA in healthy donors. TCRdb keeps only in-frame clones here, not all; method: immunoSEQ multiplex PCR. This sample yields some 130,000 clones, of which 79% are seen a single time; around 7% belongs to the top ten. Sequencing was performed on PBMCs. These receptors were taken from a middle-aged man in good health and CMV-seropositive. The CDR3 runs from the conserved cysteine through the conserved F or W. A D gene is named only where the DNA matches it firmly.

J | D | V | CDR3
TRBJ1-2 | . | TRBV7-3 | CASSVGGGGYTF
TRBJ2-7 | . | TRBV7-2 | CASSLSLASGLYEQYF
TRBJ2-5 | . | TRBV18 | CASSPIRTAHLQETQYF
TRBJ1-4 | TRBD1 | TRBV7-9 | CAGGTGNNEKLFF
TRBJ2-1 | TRBD2 | TRBV2 | CASSETSGRRVEQFF
TRBJ2-7 | . | TRBV7-9 | CASSLVGTLDKPDEQYF
TRBJ2-7 | . | TRBV10-3 | CAISESLVGTHSYEQYF
TRBJ1-5 | . | TRBV19 | CASSPGGPQLGQPQHF
TRBJ1-2 | TRBD1 | TRBV30 | CAWRPGQGPYGYTF
TRBJ1-5 | TRBD1 | TRBV2 | CASAPPRDRGQPQHF
TRBJ2-1 | TRBD2 | TRBV6-1 | CASSEGLAGVKRSSYNEQFF
TRBJ1-1 | . | TRBV10-3 | CAISVDRLVSSAEAFF
TRBJ1-2 | TRBD1 | TRBV4-1 | CASSQDETGNYGYTF
TRBJ1-2 | TRBD1 | TRBV6-4 | CASSQDRNYGYTF
TRBJ1-5 | . | TRBV29-1 | CSVYGPGGPQHF
TRBJ2-7 | TRBD2 | TRBV14 | CASSRTGGSYEQYF
TRBJ1-6 | . | TRBV9 | CASSVDPRREDSPLHF
TRBJ2-5 | . | TRBV28 | CASSQRMVVKETQYF
TRBJ2-7 | . | TRBV5-5 | CASSLEQGGQYF
TRBJ1-2 | . | TRBV6-1 | CASSEGTVYGYTF
TRBJ2-7 | . | TRBV7-3 | CASSLYVTLLHEQYF
TRBJ2-1 | TRBD2 | TRBV9 | CASSAPSAGARYNEQFF
TRBJ1-2 | TRBD1 | TRBV15 | CATSRKRDSVYGYTF
TRBJ2-2 | . | TRBV5-1 | CASSFGGGGELFF